The present TCR beta chain was sequenced within a study of identical twins. Regarding the study as a whole: Less excess twin sharing appeared in beta out-of-frame sequences.

The CDR3 consists of 12 residues. Germline values: CDR1 MNHEY, CDR2 SVGAGI. V lost 2 bases, J lost 10 bases, and 8 bases lay in between. TCRdb independently ran MiXCR on the 5' RACE reads; one entry per CDR3 protein. The data show nearly 900,000 distinct CDR3 sequences, 12% seen once. This clonotype has at least ten counts. Its antigen is unknown. Separately, the same data were catalogued under a study of yellow fever vaccine responses in identical twins.

Sequencing used PBMCs. The sequence derives from a woman in her late teens or twenties in good health. V usage is TRBV6-5 and J usage is TRBJ1-4; D might be TRBD1 (5 bases). CDR3 loop: CASSYPGGKLFF. CDR3 sequence (DNA): TGTGCCAGCAGTTACCCGGGGGGAAAACTGTTTTTT.